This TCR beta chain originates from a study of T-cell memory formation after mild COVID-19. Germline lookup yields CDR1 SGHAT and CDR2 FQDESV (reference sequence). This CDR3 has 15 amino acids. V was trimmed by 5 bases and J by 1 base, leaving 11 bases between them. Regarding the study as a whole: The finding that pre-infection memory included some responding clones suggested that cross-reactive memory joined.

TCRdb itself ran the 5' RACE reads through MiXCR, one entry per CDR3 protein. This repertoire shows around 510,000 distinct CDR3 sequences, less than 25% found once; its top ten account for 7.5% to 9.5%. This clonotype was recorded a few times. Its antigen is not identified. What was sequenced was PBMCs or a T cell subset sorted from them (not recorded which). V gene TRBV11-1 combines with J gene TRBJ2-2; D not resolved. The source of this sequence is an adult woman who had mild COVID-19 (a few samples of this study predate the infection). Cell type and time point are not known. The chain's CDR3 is CASSPFSLNTGELFF. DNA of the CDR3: TGTGCCAGCAGCCCCTTCTCGCTGAACACCGGGGAGCTGTTTTTT.